These 5 T cell receptor beta chains originate from one sample sequenced in a study of tumour-infiltrating T cells in Burkitt lymphoma. Some clones are missing from TCRdb's copy, which holds only in-frame ones; the method was immunoSEQ multiplex PCR. The sample lists 5,500 to 7,000 clones; roughly a tenth were seen once. Sequences were obtained from tumor tissue. These receptors were taken from a human donor with diffuse large B-cell lymphoma.

This clone was recorded a few times. J is TRBJ2-1 and V is TRBV29-1, with a tentative D call TRBD2 (5 bases). CDR1 is SQVTM, CDR2 ANQGSEA, per germline. V was clipped by 4 bases and J by 0 bases, with 7 bases between them. The CDR3 length is 13 residues. The CDR3 nucleotides read TGCAGCGTTGCGGGGAGCTCCTACAATGAGCAGTTCTTC. It is translated as CSVAGSSYNEQFF.

The V and J genes are TRBV7-2 and TRBJ2-2; TRBD1 aligns across 7 bases. V dropped 5 bases and J dropped 5; count of bases not matched to a gene: 11. Germline-derived CDR1 and CDR2 are SGHTA and FQGNSA. There are 16 residues in the CDR3. The CDR3 is CASSPSSTGRTGELFF. CDR3 sequence (DNA): TGTGCCAGCAGCCCTAGCTCGACAGGGCGGACCGGGGAGCTGTTTTTT.

The chain combines TRBV19 with TRBJ1-1; D is unclear. The V and J ends lost 7 bases and 5 bases respectively, with 8 bases between them. CDR1 and CDR2 (germline): LNHDA, SQIVND (reference sequence). The CDR3 is 11 residues long. This chain's CDR3 is CASISYTEAFF. The CDR3 coding sequence is TGTGCCAGTATATCATATACTGAAGCTTTCTTT.

The V and J genes are TRBV5-8 and TRBJ2-4, with 7 positions matching TRBD1. Germline V gene lookup returns CDR1 SGHTS and CDR2 YDEGEE. Unmatched junction bases numbered 6, after V lost 4 bases and J lost 2 bases. This CDR3 contains 15 residues. The CDR3 loop reads CASSRTGQTKNIQYF. DNA for the CDR3: TGTGCCAGCAGCCGGACGGGACAGACCAAAAACATTCAGTACTTC.

Regarding this clone: One end of the junction fails to match germline, which may point to a read error. The gene calls are TRBV7-2 and TRBJ2-7; TRBD2 agrees at 10 bases. CDR1 is SGHTA and CDR2 is FQGNSA in the germline V gene. The CDR3 length is 16 residues. In DNA, the CDR3 is TGTGCCAGCAGCCGGAGCTTAGCGGGGGGCTCCCACGAGCAGTACTTC. This codes for CASSRSLAGGSHEQYF.